The T cell receptor (beta chain) under discussion was sequenced for a study of T cells in Graves' hyperthyroidism and ophthalmopathy. V was clipped by 6 bases and J by 1 base, with 9 bases between them. The CDR3 covers 13 residues. CDR1 and CDR2 (germline): SEHNR, FQNEAQ (reference sequence). In this sample, this clonotype turned up many times. The source material, RNA transcripts, was used to amplify TCR beta CDR3 regions. A first-round RT-PCR of the TCR CDR3 used the HTBI primer set. TCRdb independently ran MiXCR on the multiplex PCR reads; one entry per CDR3 protein. This sample has about 570,000 distinct CDR3 sequences; around 46% occur once, and the top ten carry 15% to 20%.

This TCR came from an adult woman with Graves' disease, either hyperthyroidism or ophthalmopathy (not recorded which). The sample was peripheral blood or thyroid tissue (not recorded which). The J gene is TRBJ1-1, the V gene TRBV7-9; D is unresolved. The CDR3 sequence: CASRVIGNTEAFF. The DNA for the CDR3 is TGTGCCAGCAGAGTCATCGGGAACACTGAAGCTTTCTTT.